This passage covers 5 T cell receptor beta chains from one sample sequenced in a study of blood T cell repertoires in COVID-19. Some clones are missing from TCRdb's copy, which holds only in-frame ones; the method was immunoSEQ multiplex PCR. There are roughly 200,000 clones in the sample; more than 80% occur only once, and under 9.5% lies in the top ten. Sequencing input: peripheral blood. The receptors here all came from a woman aged 55-69 years with acute or convalescent COVID-19.

The gene calls are TRBV5-1 and TRBJ2-3; 7 bases line up with TRBD2. The CDR3 length is 16 residues. The J segment lost 4 bases and the V segment lost 4 bases, leaving 12 bases of the junction unmatched. CDR1 and CDR2 (germline): SGHRS, YFSETQ. The chain's CDR3 is CASSPAGGGGADTQYF. In nucleotides, the CDR3 is TGCGCCAGCAGCCCCGCTGGGGGGGGTGGAGCAGATACGCAGTATTTT.

The V gene is TRBV6-5, the J gene TRBJ1-2; TRBD1 is a possible D gene (5 bases). Germline assignment: CDR1 MNHEY and CDR2 SVGAGI. V gave up 2 bases and J gave up 2 bases, with 9 bases separating them. This CDR3 spans 14 amino acids. The CDR3 coding sequence is TGTGCCAGCAGTTACCGGGGGACCAACTATGGCTACACCTTC. This sequence encodes CASSYRGTNYGYTF.

This clone was seen more than once but under ten times. The gene calls are TRBV5-1 and TRBJ1-5; TRBD1 matches at 8 bases. J lost 15 bases, V lost 5 bases, and 16 bases had no gene match. Looked up from germline, CDR1 is SGHRS and CDR2 is YFSETQ. The CDR3 has 14 amino acids. In nucleotides, the CDR3 is TGCGCCAGCAGAAAGGCCCCGGCGACAGGGGACCCGCATTTT. Its translation: CASRKAPATGDPHF. Full variable domain (missing parts from reference TRBV5-1 and TRBJ1-5): KAGVTQTPRYLIKTRGQQVTLSCSPISGHRSVSWYQQTPGQGLQFLFEYFSETQRNKGNFPGRFSGRQFSNSRSEMNVSTLELGDSALYLCASRKAPATGDPHFGDGTRLSIL.

The chain joins TRBV23-1 to TRBJ2-7, with TRBD1 matching 7 bases. TRBV23-1 is placed among ORFs of uncertain function. The CDR3 is 15 amino acids. The J segment lost 5 bases and the V segment lost 3 bases, leaving 10 bases of the junction unmatched. The CDR3 protein is CASSHFGTEGDEQYF. The CDR3 DNA reads as TGCGCCAGCAGTCATTTTGGGACAGAGGGCGACGAGCAGTACTTC.

To note about this clone: The same CDR3 can be traced to other DNA sequences in this sample. This chain connects TRBV19 to TRBJ1-6, with no clear D. The V gene's germline CDR1 is LNHDA and CDR2 SQIVND (reference sequence). Trimming took off 1 base at V and 7 bases at J, with 5 bases between the two ends. The length of the CDR3 is 13 residues. The CDR3 region is CASSIGQNSPLHF. The CDR3 DNA is TGTGCCAGTAGTATAGGTCAGAATTCACCCCTCCACTTT.